Below, 10 T cell receptor beta chains from the same sample are listed, as sequenced in a study of blood T cell repertoires in COVID-19. Data came from immunoSEQ multiplex PCR; TCRdb stores just in-frame clones and leaves some out. The table lists a few hundred thousand clones, less than 90% of them singletons. Material for sequencing was PBMCs or T cells enriched from blood (not recorded which). These TCRs come from a woman between 45 and 60 years old who had recovered from COVID-19.

The gene calls are TRBV28 and TRBJ2-1; 8 bases map to TRBD2. Germline trimming cut 5 bases from V and 2 bases from J; bases unmatched to any gene: 11. This CDR3 region has 17 residues. Per germline, CDR1 MDHEN and CDR2 SYDVKM. The CDR3 coding sequence is TGTGCCAGCAGTCCCTACAAACGGGGGGGGACCTACAATGAGCAGTTCTTC. Translated: CASSPYKRGGTYNEQFF.

The J gene is TRBJ1-1, the V gene TRBV7-2; TRBD1 is a possible D gene (6 bases). This CDR3 is built from 14 residues. V lost 6 bases to trimming and J lost 4 bases, with 15 bases between them. The germline gives CDR1 SGHTA, CDR2 FQGNSA. The CDR3 reads CASRTQGLPTEAFF. CDR3 sequence (DNA): TGTGCCAGCAGGACGCAGGGGTTGCCCACTGAAGCTTTCTTT.

The chain has TRBV5-4 and TRBJ2-6, with no clear D. This CDR3 spans 16 amino acids. V lost 7 bases and J 0 bases, leaving 14 bases between the germline ends. Per the germline V gene, CDR1 is SGHNT and CDR2 is YYREEE (reference sequence). The CDR3 DNA sequence: TGTGCCAGCCATTTACTGTCTGACTCTGGGGCCAACGTCCTGACTTTC. The encoded protein is CASHLLSDSGANVLTF. The whole variable domain, remainder taken from reference TRBV5-4 and TRBJ2-6, is ETGVTQSPTHLIKTRGQQVTLRCSSQSGHNTVSWYQQALGQGPQFIFQYYREEENGRGNFPPRFSGLQFPNYSSELNVNALELDDSALYLCASHLLSDSGANVLTFGAGSRLTVL.

The chain links TRBV6-5 to TRBJ1-2; D is undetermined. The V and J ends lost 2 bases and 9 bases respectively, with 10 bases between them. This CDR3 spans 12 amino acids. The germline V gene has CDR1 MNHEY and CDR2 SVGAGI. CDR3 amino acids: CASSYVGQSYTF. CDR3 DNA: TGTGCCAGCAGTTACGTGGGCCAAAGCTACACCTTC.

The chain is built from TRBV5-6 and TRBJ1-2, with 10 bases aligning to TRBD1. CDR3 length: 15 amino acids. Trimming cost V 4 bases and J 1 base; bases outside gene matches: 4. The germline V gene has CDR1 SGHDT and CDR2 YYEEEE. CDR3 loop: CASSPGTGVNYGYTF. CDR3 nucleotide sequence: TGTGCCAGCAGCCCTGGGACAGGGGTTAACTATGGCTACACCTTC.

This clone was recorded only once. The CDR3: CASSFQDSYNQPQHF. The CDR3 bases are TGTGCCAGCAGCTTCCAGGACAGCTACAATCAGCCCCAGCATTTT. The rearrangement uses TRBV7-2 and TRBJ1-5, with D possibly being TRBD1 (6 bases). V lost 3 bases to trimming and J lost 3 bases, with 12 bases between them. Germline loops: CDR1 SGHTA, CDR2 FQGNSA. The CDR3 is 15 residues long.

This chain links TRBV7-8 with TRBJ1-4; TRBD1 matches at 9 bases. Germline CDR1 is SGHVS and CDR2 is FQNEAQ. V lost 4 bases and J lost 6; bases outside the gene matches: 9. The CDR3 length is 16 residues. The CDR3 protein is CASSSNTGGAYEKLFF. As DNA, the CDR3 is TGTGCCAGCAGCTCTAATACAGGGGGCGCCTATGAAAAACTGTTTTTT.

This clone appeared a few times. CDR3 protein: CASSPAGGVRTGNTIYF. CDR3 DNA sequence: TGTGCCAGCTCACCCGCGGGGGGAGTGAGAACTGGAAACACCATATATTTT. The rearrangement uses TRBV18 and TRBJ1-3, with a possible D match to TRBD1 (5 bases). CDR3 length: 17 residues. V was pared by 3 bases and J by 2 bases, with 17 bases between. Germline assignment: CDR1 KGHSH and CDR2 LQKENI. Using reference TRBV18 and TRBJ1-3 for the parts outside the CDR3, the full variable domain is NAGVMQNPRHLVRRRGQEARLRCSPMKGHSHVYWYRQLPEEGLKFMVYLQKENIIDESGMPKERFSAEFPKEGPSILRIQQVVRGDSAAYFCASSPAGGVRTGNTIYFGEGSWLTVV.

V and J are TRBV5-1 and TRBJ1-2; D perhaps matches TRBD1 (5 bases). CDR1 SGHRS and CDR2 YFSETQ come from the germline V gene. This CDR3 spans 15 amino acids. Trimming cost V 4 bases and J 2 bases, with 15 bases left between them. CDR3 nucleotides: TGCGCCAGCAGCCAAGGACAAGTTAAGAACTATGGCTACACCTTC. Translation: CASSQGQVKNYGYTF.

The genes are TRBV7-6 and TRBJ1-6; TRBD1 matches at 8 bases. Germline CDR1 and CDR2: SGHVS and FNYEAQ. CDR3 length: 16 amino acids. V was pared by 5 bases and J by 0 bases, with 3 bases of the junction left unmatched. Here the CDR3 reads CASSQGQASYNSPLHF. CDR3 coding DNA: TGTGCCAGCAGCCAGGGACAGGCCTCCTATAATTCACCCCTCCACTTT.